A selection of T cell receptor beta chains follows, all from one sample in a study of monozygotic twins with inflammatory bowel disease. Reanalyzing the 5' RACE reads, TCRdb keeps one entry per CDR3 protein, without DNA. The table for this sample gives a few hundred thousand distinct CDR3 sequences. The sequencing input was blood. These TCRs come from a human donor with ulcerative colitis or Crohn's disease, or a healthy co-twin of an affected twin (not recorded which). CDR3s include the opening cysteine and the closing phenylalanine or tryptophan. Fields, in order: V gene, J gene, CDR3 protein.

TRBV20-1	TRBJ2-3	CSASSSGGGVPSTDTQYF
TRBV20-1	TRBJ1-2	CSARDRVGANYGYTF
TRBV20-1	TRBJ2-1	CSARGLAADNEQFF
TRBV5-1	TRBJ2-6	CASSLDRSGSGANVLTF
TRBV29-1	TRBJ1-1	CSVEGDQAIPEAFF
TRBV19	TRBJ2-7	CATRNAEGQYF
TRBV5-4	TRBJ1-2	CASGPENYGYTF
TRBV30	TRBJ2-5	CAWSLSRATQYF
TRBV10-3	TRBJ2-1	CAILKGQGGYNEQFF
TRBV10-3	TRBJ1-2	CAISVDRNYGYTF
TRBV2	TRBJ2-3	CASSEGMLAGGRADTQYF
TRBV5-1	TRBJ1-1	CASSLQSTGNTEAFF
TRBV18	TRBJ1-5	CASSKTSNQPQHF
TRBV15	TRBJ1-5	CATSQEKGPTQPQHF
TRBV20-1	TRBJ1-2	CSAPDRVRYGYTF
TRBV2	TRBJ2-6	CATNRANGLGANVLTF
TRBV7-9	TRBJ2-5	CASSLDGTSGSQETQYF
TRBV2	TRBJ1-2	CASSEGGKYGYTF
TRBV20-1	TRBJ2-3	CSASSSGGTQYF
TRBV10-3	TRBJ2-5	CASSGTGIETQYF
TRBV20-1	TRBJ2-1	CSARALRIPYNEQFF
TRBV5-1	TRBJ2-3	CASSKGLVTDTQYF
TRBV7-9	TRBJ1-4	CASRQGREKLFF
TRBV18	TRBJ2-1	CASSLGGQAYNEQFF
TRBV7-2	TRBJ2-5	CASSLQRGETQYF
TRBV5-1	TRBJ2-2	CASSSKGHPNTGELFF
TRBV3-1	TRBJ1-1	CASSQGLMNTEAFF
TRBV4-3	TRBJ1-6	CASSQEPPHGSSPLHF
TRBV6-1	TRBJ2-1	CASTTGLDNEQFF
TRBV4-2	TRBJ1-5	CASSQDPRAYSNQPQHF
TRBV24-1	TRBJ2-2	CATGQDPGELFF
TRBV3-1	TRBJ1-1	CASSWGVGNTEAFF
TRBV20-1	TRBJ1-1	CSALQPNTEAFF
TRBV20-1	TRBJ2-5	CSARFPPGAFPQETQYF
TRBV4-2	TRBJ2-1	CASSQGAGGGPFNEQFF
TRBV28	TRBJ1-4	CASIRGQDEKLFF
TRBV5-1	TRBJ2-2	CASSPGQSTGELFF
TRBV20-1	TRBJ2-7	CSARALGRGVYEQYF